Listed here is a single TCR beta chain. The data derive from a study of T cells in Graves' hyperthyroidism and ophthalmopathy. The V segment lost 8 bases and the J segment 0 bases; nucleotides outside the gene matches: 5. The CDR3 extends over 14 amino acids. Amplification targeted TCR beta CDR3 regions from RNA transcripts. The TCR CDR3 first-round RT-PCR relied on the HTBI primer set. One entry per CDR3 protein, called by TCRdb with MiXCR from the multiplex PCR reads. The sample records almost 500,000 distinct CDR3 sequences, around a fifth being singletons. This TCR was sampled from an older woman with Graves' ophthalmopathy. Source material: blood. The chain links TRBV12-3 or TRBV12-4 to TRBJ2-7, with 9 bases lining up with TRBD1. CDR3 sequence (DNA): TGTGCCAGCCGACGGACAGGGGACTCCTACGAGCAGTACTTC. Its protein is CASRRTGDSYEQYF.